This paragraph reports one TCR beta chain. In the authors' workflow: Researchers report that nucleated cell counts were estimated from reference gene primer amplification. Sequenced by immunoSEQ multiplex PCR; TCRdb stores in-frame clones only, minus some. V and J calls plus clone size are reproduced from that table; the DNA served to infer D and trimming. The sample includes tens of thousands of clones, around 80% of them seen just once. This record comes from a study of blood T cell repertoires in COVID-19. About the study: The United States, Italy and Spain supplied acute and convalescent COVID-19 samples. Sources were T cells, B-cell-depleted T cells, or PBMCs; the material itself was cDNA or gDNA.

The ends were cut back, 0 bases at V and 4 bases at J, with 8 bases in the middle. This CDR3 is 13 amino acids long. CDR1 is SGHKS, CDR2 YYEKEE, per germline (reference sequence). The sequence derives from a human donor in a cohort sampled during active COVID-19. Sequenced sample: peripheral blood. The J gene is TRBJ2-7, the V gene TRBV5-5; D is unresolved. The CDR3, as DNA: TGTGCCAGCAGCTTGGGATGGAGTTACGAGCAGTACTTC. Translating gives CASSLGWSYEQYF.